The 15 T cell receptor beta chains below all came from one sample that was sequenced in a study of blood T cells in healthy people across ages (dated by TCRdb to between 2015 and 2017). Libraries were built with 5' RACE. The sequencer listed for this sample is Illumina HiSeq 2500. A second PCR of about 6 to 11 cycles was performed with a sample-barcoded 5' primer and a J-beta primer mix. TCRdb ran its own pipeline on the public reads, namely fastp trimming at Q25 and MiXCR clone calling, and kept in-frame beta chains. Entries are consolidated by CDR3 protein sequence, retaining the most common genes and DNA. Here the sample has about 730,000 distinct CDR3 sequences; roughly two fifths occur a single time. The ten most abundant clones make up 20% to 25% of the sample. The sequenced sample was blood. These receptors all stem from an older woman in good health.

The CDR3 loop reads CASFAGIEDNEQFF. DNA for the CDR3: TGCGCCAGCTTCGCAGGGATAGAGGACAATGAGCAGTTCTTC. The gene calls are TRBV5-1 and TRBJ2-1, with a possible D match to TRBD1 (5 bases). There are 14 residues in the CDR3. Germline CDR1 reads SGHRS; CDR2 reads YFSETQ. V was cut by 7 bases and J by 5 bases, with 16 bases left in between.

This chain links TRBV4-3 with TRBJ2-7, with TRBD2 identical over 13 bases. This CDR3 contains 18 residues. V was clipped by 4 bases and J by 2 bases; unmatched bases: 11. The germline V gene encodes CDR1 LGHNA and CDR2 YSLEER. CDR3 nucleotides: TGCGCCAGCAGCCTAGGACTAGCGGGAGACACAATGACCTACGAGCAGTACTTC. Translation gives CASSLGLAGDTMTYEQYF.

The chain recombines TRBV12-3 or TRBV12-4 with TRBJ1-3; D is perhaps TRBD1 (5 bases). The CDR3 spans 14 residues. Trimming cost V 5 bases and J 1 base, with 9 bases left between them. The CDR3 nucleotides read TGTGCCAGCAGTGTAGGGGCTTCTGGAAACACCATATATTTT. This codes for CASSVGASGNTIYF.

The gene calls are TRBV6-1 and TRBJ1-5; 9 nucleotides align to TRBD1. J was trimmed by 2 bases and V by 4 bases; bases with no gene match: 6. The CDR3 has 16 amino acids. Germline lookup yields CDR1 MNHNS and CDR2 SASEGT. The CDR3 sequence: CASSVQGAGGNQPQHF. The CDR3 nucleotides are TGTGCCAGCAGTGTACAGGGGGCGGGAGGCAATCAGCCCCAGCATTTT.

V and J are TRBV20-1 and TRBJ1-5; weak D call: TRBD1 (5 bases). Trimming stripped 4 bases from V and 8 bases from J, with 21 bases between. The CDR3 consists of 15 residues. The germline CDR1 and CDR2 sequences are DFQATT and SNEGSKA (reference sequence). The CDR3 spells CSATRRAGVKKPQHF. In DNA form, the CDR3 reads TGCAGTGCTACAAGACGGGCGGGGGTAAAGAAGCCCCAGCATTTT.

This rearrangement joins TRBV5-6 to TRBJ2-1, with 8 positions matching TRBD2. The V and J ends lost 0 bases and 4 bases, in that order; junction bases with no gene match: 6. CDR1 and CDR2 (germline): SGHDT, YYEEEE. This CDR3 region has 16 residues. DNA for the CDR3: TGTGCCAGCAGCTTGGCCCCGGCGGGAGGTTACAATGAGCAGTTCTTC. This codes for CASSLAPAGGYNEQFF. Using reference TRBV5-6 and TRBJ2-1 for the parts outside the CDR3, the full variable domain is DAGVTQSPTHLIKTRGQQVTLRCSPKSGHDTVSWYQQALGQGPQFIFQYYEEEERQRGNFPDRFSGHQFPNYSSELNVNALLLGDSALYLCASSLAPAGGYNEQFFGPGTRLTVL.

The chain employs TRBV19 and TRBJ2-7; 7 bases agree with TRBD2. Germline loops: CDR1 LNHDA, CDR2 SQIVND (reference sequence). Trimming removed 3 bases from V and 9 bases from J; junction bases left unmatched: 11. This CDR3 has 14 amino acids. CDR3 bases: TGTGCCAGTAGTATTGGGACTAACTCTTTACGGCAGTACTTC. This translates into CASSIGTNSLRQYF.

This clonotype occurred a few times. V and J are TRBV7-9 and TRBJ2-3; TRBD1 agrees at 8 bases. The CDR3 runs to 16 residues. Trimming cost V 3 bases and J 2 bases; bases outside gene matches: 7. CDR1 and CDR2 from the germline V gene are SEHNR and FQNEAQ (reference sequence). The CDR3 spells CASSFTGGLPTDTQYF. The CDR3 DNA reads TGTGCCAGCAGCTTTACAGGGGGACTTCCCACAGATACGCAGTATTTT.

The V and J genes are TRBV7-6 and TRBJ1-1, with D perhaps matching TRBD1 (6 bases). From germline, CDR1 is SGHVS and CDR2 FNYEAQ. This CDR3 has 16 residues. Trimming removed 5 bases at V and 0 bases at J, with 16 bases between. The CDR3, as DNA: TGTGCCAGCAGCCGATCCACAGGGTTTGTGAACACTGAAGCTTTCTTT. Protein: CASSRSTGFVNTEAFF.

This rearrangement joins TRBV12-3 or TRBV12-4 to TRBJ2-3, with D unclear. Trimming shortened V by 5 bases and J by 4 bases, and 13 bases separated the two germline ends. The CDR3 consists of 14 residues. The CDR3 bases are TGTGCCAGCAGTGTCAAGGGCAGAGCAGATACGCAGTATTTT. Amino acid sequence: CASSVKGRADTQYF.

V is TRBV20-1 and J is TRBJ1-2; D remains ambiguous. This CDR3 has 14 residues. Germline V CDR1 and CDR2: DFQATT, SNEGSKA (reference sequence). Trimming pared 1 base from V and 4 bases from J, leaving 13 bases between. CDR3: CSARVNSELYGYTF. CDR3 sequence (DNA): TGCAGTGCTAGAGTTAACAGTGAACTCTATGGCTACACCTTC.

V and J are TRBV20-1 and TRBJ1-2; D not certain. Trimming shortened V by 3 bases and J by 5 bases, and 7 bases separated the two germline ends. Per the germline V gene, CDR1 is DFQATT and CDR2 is SNEGSKA (reference sequence). The CDR3 spans 11 residues. CDR3 coding DNA: TGCAGTGCTAGGTTATCTTATGGCTACACCTTC. Its protein is CSARLSYGYTF.

This chain links TRBV28 with TRBJ2-1; 7 nucleotides line up with TRBD2. CDR1 and CDR2 from the germline V gene are MDHEN and SYDVKM. The CDR3 extends over 18 amino acids. Trimming removed 4 bases from V and 4 bases from J; junction bases left unmatched: 16. The chain's CDR3 is CASSSQRGVGTAYNEQFF. The CDR3 DNA sequence: TGTGCCAGCAGTTCCCAACGGGGGGTGGGGACGGCGTACAATGAGCAGTTCTTC.

This clonotype occurred a few times. CDR3: CASSPNPSGGNYNEQFF. The CDR3 DNA is TGTGCCAGCAGCCCAAATCCAAGCGGGGGGAATTACAATGAGCAGTTCTTC. The chain uses TRBV3-1 and TRBJ2-1; 9 nucleotides align to TRBD2. The germline V gene encodes CDR1 LGHDT and CDR2 YNNKEL (reference sequence). The ends lost 4 bases at V and 4 bases at J; junction bases unmatched: 11. The CDR3 is made up of 17 amino acids.

The rearrangement joins TRBV11-2 to TRBJ2-1; D call uncertain. This CDR3 region has 16 residues. Germline-derived CDR1 and CDR2 are SGHAT and FQNNGV. The V end was cut by 4 bases, the J end by 6 bases, with 19 bases between. For the CDR3, the DNA is TGTGCCAGCAGCTCAGTCCGGGCACTCGTCGGCAATGAGCAGTTCTTC. This gives the protein CASSSVRALVGNEQFF.